The 6 T cell receptor beta chains in this list originate from one sample, sequenced in a study of CD8 T cells in Susac syndrome. RNA totalling about 0.45 to 1 ug underwent reverse transcription with random hexamers. TCRdb re-derived calls from the immunoSEQ multiplex PCR reads in MiXCR, one entry per CDR3 protein. The table records more than 200,000 distinct CDR3 sequences, 92% of them present only once. The sequencing sample was made of CD8+ T cells from PBMCs. These receptors were collected from a human donor with multiple sclerosis.

This chain uses TRBV27 with TRBJ1-4; 7 nucleotides align to TRBD1. This CDR3 has 15 amino acids. The germline V gene has CDR1 MNHEY and CDR2 SMNVEV (reference sequence). Losses at the gene ends were 8 bases for V and 4 bases for J; bases not matched to a gene: 10. This CDR3 is CASAPGTALNEKLFF. DNA for the CDR3: TGTGCCAGCGCCCCTGGGACAGCGCTTAATGAAAAACTGTTTTTT. The variable domain in full, completed from reference TRBV27 and TRBJ1-4, reads EAQVTQNPRYLITVTGKKLTVTCSQNMNHEYMSWYRQDPGLGLRQIYYSMNVEVTDKGDVPEGYKVSRKEKRNFPLILESPSPNQTSLYFCASAPGTALNEKLFFGSGTQLSVL.

The genes are TRBV30 and TRBJ1-1; D unclear. V was cut by 5 bases and J by 3 bases, with 13 bases left in between. Germline CDR1 GTSNPN, CDR2 SVGIG (reference sequence). The CDR3 runs 13 residues. CDR3 loop: CAWAHGDHTEAFF. The CDR3 DNA follows: TGTGCCTGGGCCCACGGAGACCACACTGAAGCTTTCTTT.

The chain recombines TRBV30 with TRBJ2-3; no firm D call. There are 13 residues in the CDR3. With 2 bases removed from V and 0 bases from J, the gap between germline ends came to 6 bases. Germline CDR1 GTSNPN, CDR2 SVGIG (reference sequence). The CDR3 sequence: CAWSFGSTDTQYF. Written as DNA, the CDR3 is TGTGCCTGGAGTTTTGGAAGCACAGATACGCAGTATTTT.

The rearrangement links TRBV5-1 to TRBJ2-7; the D is unclear. The V gene's germline CDR1 is SGHRS and CDR2 YFSETQ. The CDR3 contains 13 residues. The germline V and J ends were trimmed by 2 bases and 7 bases, with 13 bases remaining between them. The CDR3 DNA sequence: TGCGCCAGCAGCTTATCCTCGTGGGGTGAGCAGTACTTC. This sequence encodes CASSLSSWGEQYF.

This sequence joins TRBV27 and TRBJ1-5, with D possibly TRBD1 on 5 matching bases. Germline V gives CDR1 MNHEY, CDR2 SMNVEV (reference sequence). The CDR3 has 15 amino acids. V was shortened by 7 bases and J by 0 bases, with 13 bases between the two germline ends. Here the CDR3 reads CASTPGPYSNQPQHF. The CDR3 DNA reads TGTGCCAGCACCCCGGGACCCTATAGCAATCAGCCCCAGCATTTT.

The V call is TRBV23-1, the J call TRBJ1-1; 7 bases align to TRBD1. TRBV23-1 is given ORF status, its function remaining uncertain. CDR3 length: 18 amino acids. J was trimmed by 1 base and V by 4 bases; bases with no gene match: 15. CDR3 nucleotide sequence: TGCGCCAGCAGTCCCGCACTGCTGACAGGGCGGCCGAACACTGAAGCTTTCTTT. Its translation is CASSPALLTGRPNTEAFF.